Sequencing of this T cell receptor (beta chain) was carried out in a study of shared clonotypes between healthy human individuals. The study's findings and limits: In this cohort, only blood was sampled, and tissue repertoires likely differ.

Notes on this clone: Its cognate antigen is unknown.

Donors were Caucasian adults residing in Nashville, Tennessee, USA. The data were produced by immunoSEQ multiplex PCR, yet TCRdb's version contains in-frame clones alone and is incomplete. Of 2 million to 3 million clones in the sample, 93% were seen once. The TCR comes from a young man in good health. Some clones in this sample may be carry-over from other donors' samples. Sequenced sample: naive CD4+ T cells from PBMCs. Subset: CD45RA+ positively selected.

CDR3 DNA: TGCGCCAGCAGCTTGGAGCCCAGGACTGGGGGCAATGAGCAGTTCTTC. Its translation is CASSLEPRTGGNEQFF. The gene calls are TRBV5-1 and TRBJ2-1; perhaps D is TRBD1 or TRBD2 (5 bases each). This CDR3 is 16 amino acids long. CDR1 SGHRS and CDR2 YFSETQ come from the germline V gene. The V end lost 0 bases, the J end lost 6 bases, and 16 bases lay between the germline ends.